The entry below describes one TCR beta chain. The assay was immunoSEQ multiplex PCR, and TCRdb's table has in-frame clones only and misses some. The table records some 98,000 clones, roughly 82% of them present only once. This CDR3 region has 14 residues. The germline V and J ends were trimmed by 6 bases and 6 bases, with 17 bases remaining between them. The V gene's germline CDR1 is SGHVS and CDR2 FQNEAQ. The data originate from a study of blood T cell repertoires in COVID-19. Looking at the study overall: Acute and convalescent COVID-19 samples came from the United States, Italy and Spain.

Sequences were obtained from peripheral blood. V is TRBV7-8 and J is TRBJ1-1; tentative D call: TRBD1 (6 bases). The receptor was derived from a man aged 65 to 85 with active or convalescent COVID-19. For the CDR3, the DNA is TGTGCCAGCAGTAGATTCGGGGGGCTCGCTGAAGCTTTCTTT. It codes for CASSRFGGLAEAFF.